The next 31 T cell receptor beta chains were all read from a single sample in a study of Tregs in tolerant kidney transplant recipients. Assay: immunoSEQ multiplex PCR; the TCRdb copy retains only in-frame clones and omits some. The sample table includes some 31,000 clones. The specimen was CD8+ T cells from blood, collected before the transplant. The receptor source for this set is a human donor who received a combined kidney and bone marrow transplant.

Turning to this clone: The read ends 3 residues shy of where the CDR3 ends; the end is completed using the germline J gene. The chain carries TRBV13 and TRBJ2-1, with a weak D call TRBD2 (6 bases). Trimming took 5 bases from V and 4 from J, leaving 15 bases between them. The CDR3 totals 15 residues. CDR1 is PRHDT, CDR2 FYEKMQ, per germline (reference sequence). The CDR3 protein is CASSKYRDLYNEQFF. CDR3 DNA, as far as it was read: TGTGCCAGCAGCAAATACCGGGACTTATACAATGAG. Filled out from reference TRBV13 and TRBJ2-1, the complete variable domain reads AAGVIQSPRHLIKEKRETATLKCYPIPRHDTVYWYQQGPGQDPQFLISFYEKMQSDKGSIPDRFSAQQFSDYHSELNMSSLELGDSALYFCASSKYRDLYNEQFFGPGTRLTVL.

On this clone itself: Read sequence stops 3 residues before the CDR3 end, and the germline J gene provides the missing end. The rearrangement uses TRBV19 and TRBJ2-7; 7 nucleotides line up with TRBD1. The germline V gene encodes CDR1 LNHDA and CDR2 SQIVND (reference sequence). Unmatched junction bases numbered 7, after V lost 5 bases and J lost 0 bases. The CDR3 is made up of 15 amino acids. CDR3 in amino acids: CASSVTGDISYEQYF. The CDR3 DNA, read in part, is TGTGCCAGTAGTGTAACAGGGGATATCTCCTACGAG. The full variable domain, completed using reference TRBV19 and TRBJ2-7, is DGGITQSPKYLFRKEGQNVTLSCEQNLNHDAMYWYRQDPGQGLRLIYYSQIVNDFQKGDIAEGYSVSREKKESFPLTVTSAQKNPTAFYLCASSVTGDISYEQYFGPGTRLTVT.

Comments on this clone: The read finishes 3 residues shy of the CDR3 end, and the germline J gene is used to complete it. V and J are TRBV5-1 and TRBJ1-2; perhaps TRBD1 as D (5 bases). From germline, CDR1 is SGHRS and CDR2 YFSETQ. This CDR3 is built from 12 residues. V shed 4 bases and J shed 6 bases, with 10 bases lying between them. CDR3 amino acids: CASSQQGNGYTF. The sequenced CDR3 bases are TGCGCCAGCAGCCAGCAGGGAAATGGC.

About this clone: The read ends 3 residues early relative to the CDR3; the germline J gene fills the gap. V gene TRBV7-9 combines with J gene TRBJ1-1; maybe TRBD1 (6 bases). The length of the CDR3 is 15 residues. CDR1 SEHNR and CDR2 FQNEAQ come from the germline V gene (reference sequence). V lost 5 bases to trimming and J lost 6 bases, with 19 bases between them. The CDR3 spells CASSHGGASFSEAFF. Incomplete CDR3 DNA: TGTGCCAGCAGCCATGGGGGGGCCAGTTTCTCTGAA.

As concerns this clone: The CDR3 end is not reached by the read, which stops 3 residues before it; the germline J gene fills it in. The chain is built from TRBV19 and TRBJ1-1; D uncertain. The CDR3 runs 16 residues. Germline CDR1 and CDR2: LNHDA and SQIVND (reference sequence). V shed 5 bases and J shed 2 bases, with 18 bases lying between them. The CDR3 loop reads CASSATRGGLNTEAFF. The part of the CDR3 DNA that was read is TGTGCCAGTAGTGCCACTCGGGGAGGGCTCAACACTGAA.

Remarks on this clone: The CDR3 is cut off 3 residues early in the read; its end comes from the germline J gene. The J gene is TRBJ2-5, the V gene TRBV19; 10 positions agree with TRBD1. Germline trimming cut 5 bases from V and 2 bases from J; bases unmatched to any gene: 8. The germline CDR1 and CDR2 sequences are LNHDA and SQIVND (reference sequence). The CDR3 has 16 amino acids. CDR3 bases read: TGTGCCAGTAGTCTCGGGGGGGACAGGGGTCAAGAGACC. It specifies CASSLGGDRGQET. The CDR3, in full, reads CASSLGGDRGQETQYF.

On this clone: The sequenced fragment ends 3 residues before the CDR3 boundary, so the rest is inferred from the germline J gene. V usage is TRBV7-7 and J usage is TRBJ1-1; weak D call: TRBD1 (5 bases). The CDR3 consists of 13 residues. Germline V gene lookup returns CDR1 SSHAT and CDR2 FNYEAQ (reference sequence). The CDR3 reads CASSLEIGREAFF. The sequenced part of the CDR3 DNA is TGTGCCAGCAGCTTAGAGATTGGCAGGGAG. The variable domain in full, completed from reference TRBV7-7 and TRBJ1-1, reads GAGVSQSPRYKVTKRGQDVTLRCDPISSHATLYWYQQALGQGPEFLTYFNYEAQPDKSGLPSDRFSAERPEGSISTLTIQRTEQRDSAMYRCASSLEIGREAFFGQGTRLTVV.

Remarks on this clone: Coverage ceases 3 residues before the CDR3 finishes, and the germline J gene fills in the end. The chain couples TRBV2 to TRBJ2-7, with 9 bases that match TRBD1. Trimming removed 0 bases from V and 1 base from J; junction bases left unmatched: 1. CDR1 is SNHLY and CDR2 is FYNNEI in the germline V gene. The length of the CDR3 is 15 residues. CDR3 bases read: TGTGCCAGCAGTGAAGCGGGGACAGGGTCCTACGAG. It yields the protein CASSEAGTGSYE. The whole CDR3 protein reads CASSEAGTGSYEQYF. The full variable domain, completed using reference TRBV2 and TRBJ2-7, is EPEVTQTPSHQVTQMGQEVILRCVPISNHLYFYWYRQILGQKVEFLVSFYNNEISEKSEIFDDQFSVERPDGSNFTLKIRSTKLEDSAMYFCASSEAGTGSYEQYFGPGTRLTVT.

Worth noting for this clone: The CDR3 end falls 3 residues outside the read, so it is completed with the germline J gene. The chain recombines TRBV13 with TRBJ2-2; D is ambiguous. Germline assignment: CDR1 PRHDT and CDR2 FYEKMQ (reference sequence). V was cut by 5 bases and J by 3 bases, with 4 bases left in between. The length of the CDR3 is 12 residues. The sequenced part of the CDR3 DNA is TGTGCCAGCAGCCCTTACACCGGGGAG. Translated, it gives CASSPYTGE. The entire CDR3 protein reads CASSPYTGELFF.

Comment on this clone: The read ends 3 residues before the CDR3 terminus; that terminus is restored from the germline J gene. The rearrangement links TRBV2 to TRBJ2-1; 11 bases agree with TRBD2. Germline loops: CDR1 SNHLY, CDR2 FYNNEI. J gave up 8 bases and V 6 bases, and 9 bases lay outside the gene matches. The CDR3 contains 15 residues. The sequenced CDR3 bases are TGTGCCAGCAGGACCACTAGCGGGGGCTTCCATGAG. It yields the protein CASRTTSGGFHE. The full CDR3 reads CASRTTSGGFHEQFF. The entire variable domain, with the rest obtained from reference TRBV2 and TRBJ2-1, is as follows: EPEVTQTPSHQVTQMGQEVILRCVPISNHLYFYWYRQILGQKVEFLVSFYNNEISEKSEIFDDQFSVERPDGSNFTLKIRSTKLEDSAMYFCASRTTSGGFHEQFFGPGTRLTVL.

In the case of this clone: The sequence runs out 3 residues before the end of the CDR3; the remainder is reconstructed from the germline J gene. The genes are TRBV20-1 and TRBJ1-1, with a tentative D call TRBD1 (5 bases). Germline CDR1 reads DFQATT; CDR2 reads SNEGSKA (reference sequence). The CDR3 spans 11 residues. The CDR3 spells CSARDAGQAFF. Partial CDR3 DNA: TGCAGTGCTAGAGATGCAGGGCAA.

Note on this clone: The CDR3 end lies 3 residues beyond the end of the read and is filled in from the germline J gene. This chain connects TRBV6-2 or TRBV6-3 to TRBJ2-7, with a possible D match to TRBD1 (5 bases). The V gene lost 7 bases and the J gene lost 2 bases, with 15 bases spanning the gap. This CDR3 is built from 14 residues. Germline lookup yields CDR1 MNHEY and CDR2 SVGEGT. The CDR3 region is CASTHSDTPYEQYF. CDR3 DNA (partial): TGTGCCAGCACCCACTCGGACACCCCCTACGAG.

With respect to this clone: The read gets to within 3 residues of the CDR3 end, and the germline J gene fills in the rest. The V gene is TRBV5-1, the J gene TRBJ1-2, with a weak D call TRBD1 (5 bases). The V and J ends lost 0 bases and 6 bases respectively, with 9 bases between them. Germline CDR1 reads SGHRS; CDR2 reads YFSETQ. The CDR3 runs 13 residues. The covered CDR3 bases are TGCGCCAGCAGCTTGGGACAGCTTAATGGC. Residues: CASSLGQLNG. The whole CDR3 reads CASSLGQLNGYTF.

About this clone itself: The CDR3 end falls 3 residues outside the read, so it is completed with the germline J gene. The rearrangement uses TRBV20-1 and TRBJ2-7; 7 nucleotides line up with TRBD1. Per germline, CDR1 DFQATT and CDR2 SNEGSKA (reference sequence). The junction had 3 bases not matched to a gene; V was cut back by 7 bases and J by 3 bases. CDR3 length equals 11 residues. The sequenced CDR3 bases are TGCAGTGAAGGGGACAGCTACGAG. Encoded protein: CSEGDSYE. The entire CDR3 protein is CSEGDSYEQYF.

A word on this clone: Sequencing ends 3 residues short of the CDR3 end; the germline J gene provides the rest. The V and J genes are TRBV5-6 and TRBJ1-1, with D possibly being TRBD1 (6 bases). Looked up from germline, CDR1 is SGHDT and CDR2 is YYEEEE. The CDR3 consists of 14 residues. The V end lost 4 bases, the J end lost 5 bases, and 15 bases lay between the germline ends. Partial CDR3 DNA: TGTGCCAGCAGCCCGATCAGGGGCGGTACTGAA. Its translation: CASSPIRGGTE. The full CDR3 protein is CASSPIRGGTEAFF. The whole variable domain, remainder taken from reference TRBV5-6 and TRBJ1-1, is DAGVTQSPTHLIKTRGQQVTLRCSPKSGHDTVSWYQQALGQGPQFIFQYYEEEERQRGNFPDRFSGHQFPNYSSELNVNALLLGDSALYLCASSPIRGGTEAFFGQGTRLTVV.

With respect to this clone: The read finishes 3 residues shy of the CDR3 end, and the germline J gene is used to complete it. The chain couples TRBV7-6 to TRBJ2-1; the D gene is possibly TRBD2 (5 bases). V lost 2 bases and J lost 7, with 9 bases in between. Germline V gene data show CDR1 as SGHVS and CDR2 as FNYEAQ. The CDR3 covers 13 residues. Partial CDR3 DNA: TGTGCCAGCAGCTTATCTAGCTGGAATGAG. Protein: CASSLSSWNE. In full, the CDR3 is CASSLSSWNEQFF.

As for this clone: The observed sequence ends 3 residues before the CDR3 terminus, with the missing tail filled in from the germline J gene. The chain couples TRBV7-9 to TRBJ1-1; the match to TRBD1 covers 9 bases. Trimming at V came to 6 bases and at J to 7 bases, leaving 6 bases not matched to a gene. The CDR3 is 13 amino acids. Germline CDR1 and CDR2: SEHNR and FQNEAQ (reference sequence). The sequenced CDR3 bases are TGTGCCAGCAGGCAAGGGACAGGGATTGAA. This encodes CASRQGTGIE. The whole CDR3 sequence is CASRQGTGIEAFF.

Comment on this clone: The read terminates 3 residues before the CDR3 end, so the remaining end is supplied by the germline J gene. The chain links TRBV5-6 to TRBJ2-7, with 11 nucleotides matching TRBD2. Germline loops: CDR1 SGHDT, CDR2 YYEEEE. The CDR3 runs 12 residues. V dropped 7 bases and J dropped 4; count of bases not matched to a gene: 1. The CDR3 region is CASGTSGYEQYF. CDR3 bases read: TGTGCCAGCGGGACTAGCGGATACGAG.

Concerning this clone: The read stops 3 residues short of the end of the CDR3; the missing end is completed from the germline J gene. The chain is built from TRBV30 and TRBJ2-6; D is possibly TRBD1 (5 bases). The V end was cut by 1 base, the J end by 1 base, with 5 bases between. Germline V gives CDR1 GTSNPN, CDR2 SVGIG (reference sequence). This CDR3 contains 14 residues. The CDR3 spells CAWSAGSGANVLTF. CDR3 DNA (partial): TGTGCCTGGAGTGCAGGGTCTGGGGCCAACGTC.

A remark on this clone: Sequencing ends 3 residues short of the CDR3 end; the germline J gene provides the rest. The chain uses TRBV7-8 and TRBJ1-2, with TRBD1 matching over 10 bases. Germline V gives CDR1 SGHVS, CDR2 FQNEAQ. The CDR3 length is 14 residues. V lost 4 bases and J lost 4; bases outside the gene matches: 3. The sequenced part of the CDR3 DNA is TGTGCCAGCAGCTCCGGGACAGGGGCCTATGGC. Encoded protein: CASSSGTGAYG. The complete CDR3 reads CASSSGTGAYGYTF.

A note on this clone: With the read ending 3 residues before the CDR3 end, the germline J gene is used to fill in that end. The chain has TRBV20-1 and TRBJ2-7, with 10 positions matching TRBD1. There are 14 residues in the CDR3. CDR1 and CDR2 from the germline V gene are DFQATT and SNEGSKA (reference sequence). The V segment lost 6 bases and the J segment 6 bases; nucleotides outside the gene matches: 11. The CDR3 loop reads CSAKPGQGRGEQYF. CDR3 bases read: TGCAGTGCGAAACCGGGACAGGGGAGAGGCGAG.

To note about this clone: The CDR3 is cut off 3 residues early in the read; its end comes from the germline J gene. V is TRBV7-2 and J is TRBJ1-1, with 8 bases identical to TRBD1. The J segment lost 5 bases and the V segment lost 3 bases, leaving 5 bases of the junction unmatched. The V gene's germline CDR1 is SGHTA and CDR2 FQGNSA. There are 14 residues in the CDR3. The DNA read from the CDR3 is TGTGCCAGCAGCTTCGGCAGGGGGCCGACTGAA. Encoded protein: CASSFGRGPTE. From start to end, the CDR3 is CASSFGRGPTEAFF. Full variable domain (remainder filled in from reference TRBV7-2 and TRBJ1-1): GAGVSQSPSNKVTEKGKDVELRCDPISGHTALYWYRQSLGQGLEFLIYFQGNSAPDKSGLPSDRFSAERTGGSVSTLTIQRTQQEDSAVYLCASSFGRGPTEAFFGQGTRLTVV.

Notes on this clone: The read ends 3 residues early relative to the CDR3; the germline J gene fills the gap. The chain has TRBV5-6 and TRBJ2-2; D perhaps matches TRBD2 (5 bases). Germline loops: CDR1 SGHDT, CDR2 YYEEEE. V dropped 4 bases and J dropped 8 bases, with 9 bases sitting between them. CDR3 length equals 12 residues. The part of the CDR3 DNA that was read is TGTGCCAGCAGCCCCGGCGGGGGGGAG. Translation gives CASSPGGGE. The CDR3 in full is CASSPGGGELFF.

Regarding this clone: The read gets to within 3 residues of the CDR3 end, and the germline J gene fills in the rest. The chain couples TRBV2 to TRBJ2-2; 12 bases map to TRBD2. J gave up 6 bases and V 7 bases, and 12 bases lay outside the gene matches. Germline CDR1 and CDR2: SNHLY and FYNNEI. The CDR3 runs 17 residues. The CDR3 protein is CASTLDTSGRTSGELFF. The sequenced part of the CDR3 DNA is TGTGCCAGCACCCTTGACACTAGCGGGAGGACCTCCGGGGAG.

On this clone itself: The read ends 3 residues shy of where the CDR3 ends; the end is completed using the germline J gene. The V and J genes are TRBV5-1 and TRBJ2-2, with TRBD2 as a possible D gene (5 bases). Germline V lookup: CDR1 SGHRS, CDR2 YFSETQ. Between the trimmed V and J ends, which lost 0 bases and 4 bases, there was a span of 16 bases. The CDR3 runs 17 residues. CDR3 DNA, as far as it was read: TGCGCCAGCAGCTTGGGTCCTGCGAGAGGGTTCACCGGGGAG. It translates to CASSLGPARGFTGE. The CDR3 in its entirety is CASSLGPARGFTGELFF.

The CDR3 DNA, read in part, is TGTGCCAGTAGTATGTCTAGCGGGGGGGCAGGGTCCTACAATGAG. This translates into CASSMSSGGAGSYNE. The CDR3 as a whole reads CASSMSSGGAGSYNEQFF. This chain uses TRBV19 with TRBJ2-1, with 12 bases that match TRBD2. With the read ending 3 residues before the CDR3 end, the germline J gene is used to fill in that end. Germline V gene sequence: CDR1 LNHDA, CDR2 SQIVND (reference sequence). This CDR3 contains 18 residues. J lost 1 base, V lost 3 bases, and 7 bases had no gene match.

Comment on this clone: The observed sequence ends 3 residues before the CDR3 terminus, with the missing tail filled in from the germline J gene. Other DNA sequences in this specimen translate into the identical CDR3. The V and J genes are TRBV19 and TRBJ1-1; D not resolved. Germline CDR1 reads LNHDA; CDR2 reads SQIVND (reference sequence). This CDR3 comprises 12 residues. Between the trimmed V and J ends, which lost 1 base and 6 bases, there was a span of 6 bases. The CDR3 loop is CASSIGTAEAFF. The sequenced CDR3 bases are TGTGCCAGTAGTATAGGTACAGCTGAA.

Concerning this clone itself: The CDR3 end lies 3 residues beyond the end of the read and is filled in from the germline J gene. The genes are TRBV29-1 and TRBJ2-7, with D possibly called TRBD1 or TRBD2 (5 bases each). CDR1 is SQVTM and CDR2 is ANQGSEA in the germline V gene. This CDR3 contains 13 residues. Between the trimmed V and J ends, which lost 6 bases and 1 base, there was a span of 13 bases. The covered CDR3 bases are TGCAGCGTGGGAGTGACAGCATCCTACGAG. Protein sequence: CSVGVTASYE. The whole CDR3 sequence reads CSVGVTASYEQYF.

Turning to this clone: The read terminates 3 residues before the CDR3 end, so the remaining end is supplied by the germline J gene. V and J are TRBV28 and TRBJ2-4; 7 nucleotides line up with TRBD1. The CDR3 is made up of 16 amino acids. After removal of 6 bases from V and 6 bases from J, the junction contained 14 bases not matched to a gene. The germline V gene has CDR1 MDHEN and CDR2 SYDVKM. CDR3 amino acids: CASSPQLQGIRNIQYF. The sequenced CDR3 bases are TGTGCCAGCAGCCCACAACTACAGGGGATAAGAAACATT. The full variable domain, in which reference TRBV28 and TRBJ2-4 provide the parts outside the CDR3, is DVKVTQSSRYLVKRTGEKVFLECVQDMDHENMFWYRQDPGLGLRLIYFSYDVKMKEKGDIPEGYSVSREKKERFSLILESASTNQTSMYLCASSPQLQGIRNIQYFGAGTRLSVL.

Notes on this clone: The observed sequence ends 3 residues before the CDR3 terminus, with the missing tail filled in from the germline J gene. This sequence joins TRBV30 and TRBJ2-7; the D gene is possibly TRBD2 (6 bases). Germline CDR1 is GTSNPN and CDR2 is SVGIG (reference sequence). Trimming took 0 bases from V and 3 from J, leaving 12 bases between them. The CDR3 has 14 residues. The CDR3 sequence: CAWSVRGSGYEQYF. Partial CDR3 DNA: TGTGCCTGGAGTGTACGGGGTAGCGGCTACGAG.

Notes on this clone: The CDR3 end lies 3 residues beyond the end of the read and is filled in from the germline J gene. This chain connects TRBV19 to TRBJ2-3; TRBD2 agrees at 7 bases. V lost 5 bases to trimming and J lost 1 base; unmatched junction nucleotides: 6. This CDR3 is 15 amino acids long. Germline loops: CDR1 LNHDA, CDR2 SQIVND (reference sequence). The CDR3 loop is CASSLGGVRTDTQYF. The CDR3 DNA, read in part, is TGTGCCAGTAGTTTGGGGGGGGTCCGCACAGATACG.